This T cell receptor (beta chain) is drawn from a study of prognosis after radiotherapy for stage I lung cancer. Study-level information: The study included 11 to 15 patients with newly diagnosed primary stage I lung tumors and 4 or 5 with oligometastatic NSCLC after surgical resection of the primary tumor.

Study-level findings and limits: Counted unique TCR clones declined after stereotactic body radiation therapy (median roughly 10,000 versus 7,000).

The germline V gene encodes CDR1 LNHDA and CDR2 SQIVND (reference sequence). The CDR3 spans 15 residues. With 4 bases clipped from V and 1 base from J, the junction kept 6 bases outside the gene matches. Many counts were recorded for this clonotype. As yet, its antigen is unknown. Using two-round multiplex PCR, the authors amplified TCR beta CDR3 from genomic DNA. Amplification in first-round PCR relied on primers specific to each TRBV and TRBJ gene. TCRdb reanalysed the multiplex PCR reads using MiXCR and keeps one entry per CDR3 protein. The sample records approximately 13,000 distinct CDR3 sequences, roughly 31% being singletons.

The sample in question was PBMCs, obtained before or after stereotactic body radiation therapy (not recorded which). This TCR came from a donor aged 50 or older with non-small cell lung cancer. This chain connects TRBV19 to TRBJ2-5; 7 bases match TRBD1. The CDR3 loop reads CASSTRGQAQETQYF. CDR3 nucleotides: TGTGCCAGTAGTACCAGAGGACAGGCCCAAGAGACCCAGTACTTC.